The following is a T cell receptor beta chain sequence with its context. Its matching antigen is unknown. Clones were sequenced by immunoSEQ multiplex PCR, and TCRdb holds only the in-frame ones, with some missing. Of tens of thousands of clones listed, approximately 89% were seen once; the top ten hold roughly 2.3%. The data derive from a study of T cell responses to AZD1222 COVID-19 vaccine. Whole-study findings and limits: Donors were chiefly white British, with a greater number of females, and clonal diversity was perhaps underestimated.

V dropped 6 bases and J dropped 0 bases, with 7 bases sitting between them. The CDR3 consists of 13 residues. CDR1 is MNHEY, CDR2 SVGAGI, per germline. V usage is TRBV6-5 and J usage is TRBJ2-3; a possible D gene is TRBD2 (5 bases). Material: peripheral blood, obtained on day 0 of AZD1222 vaccination. This receptor was taken from an adult in good health. The CDR3 sequence: CASRRDSTDTQYF. Written as DNA, the CDR3 is TGTGCCAGCAGACGGGATAGCACAGATACGCAGTATTTT.